The TCR beta chain described here comes from a study of blood T cell repertoires in COVID-19 (dated by TCRdb to the early 2020s). Broadly, across the study: Collaborator samples came from the United States, Italy and Spain and covered acute and convalescent phases of COVID-19. The prospective study material was composed of cDNA or gDNA derived from T cells, B-cell-depleted T cells, or PBMCs. The dataset comprised deeply sampled blood TCRbeta repertoires from subjects exposed to, actively infected with, or recovered from COVID-19. A freely available public database, intended as a resource for researchers studying the immune response to SARS-CoV-2, is where the repertoires were released. The samples were drawn from two sources: the first 160 participants of the ongoing ImmuneRACE study, and 950 to 1,500 subjects contributed by 6 global collaborators. The sample metadata nearly always contained a de-identified subject ID, COVID-19 status, age in years and sex. Where available, HLA class I and class II types were obtained from metadata supplied by the sample provider rather than from assay-based typing.

The CDR3 spans 14 residues, from the cysteine through the phenylalanine. The read is trimmed to its CDR3 DNA, 42 bases read in frame from base 1. V and J lose 3 bases and 13 bases, and a span of 20 bases separates them. CDR1 and CDR2, looked up from the germline V gene, are SGHDT and YYEEEE. What the work shows at the level of the full study, not this receptor alone: Clinical and demographic metadata were provided uncurated, with the amount varying by source and participant.

TCRbeta CDR3 regions were amplified from genomic DNA by means of the immunoSEQ Assay, a bias-controlled multiplex PCR. The paper's data handling went like this. The number of nucleated cells in each sample was estimated from the amplification of reference gene primers within the assay. To quantify the absolute abundance of each unique TCRbeta CDR3 rearrangement, sequence reads were collapsed and filtered. For each sample, productive Simpson clonality was calculated as the square root of Simpson's diversity index across productive rearrangements. TCRdb re-hosts the immuneACCESS table, in-frame sequences only. Its copies lack some clones; in the studies checked, an unresolved V gene accounts for under half of them, and the cause for the rest is not known. V, J and clone size reflect that table, while D and trimming were determined from the DNA. Counted in this sample were 30,000 to 45,000 clones; around nine tenths of them appeared once. The ten largest clones represent approximately 10% of the sample.

Collaborating institutions collected whole blood in K2EDTA tubes following their own protocols. For TCRbeta analysis, collaborators shipped samples as frozen whole blood, isolated PBMCs, or DNA extracted from either of those sample types. Points on this clone: This receptor's antigen is unknown. Qualities for individual bases were not recorded, and no much larger clone is one base off.

This sequence was found in a man aged 55 to 69 with active COVID-19. Input material: peripheral blood. This chain is built from TRBV5-6 and TRBJ2-1, with TRBD2 tentatively as D gene (5 bases match). The nucleotide sequence is given as TGTGCCAGCAGCTGGACTGGACCGATCCTTTTACAGTTCTTC. This is translated as CASSWTGPILLQFF.